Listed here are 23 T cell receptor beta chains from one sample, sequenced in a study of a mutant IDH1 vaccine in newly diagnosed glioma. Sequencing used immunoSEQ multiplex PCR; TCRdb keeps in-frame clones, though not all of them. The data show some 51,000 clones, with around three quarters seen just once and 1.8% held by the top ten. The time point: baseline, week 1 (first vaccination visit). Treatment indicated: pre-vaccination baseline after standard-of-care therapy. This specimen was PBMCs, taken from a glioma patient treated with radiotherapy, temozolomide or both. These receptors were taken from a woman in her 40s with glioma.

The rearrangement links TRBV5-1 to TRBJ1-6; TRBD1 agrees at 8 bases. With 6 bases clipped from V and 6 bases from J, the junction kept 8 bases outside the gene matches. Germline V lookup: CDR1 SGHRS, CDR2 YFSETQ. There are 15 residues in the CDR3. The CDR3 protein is CASTVTGQGNSPLHF. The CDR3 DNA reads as TGCGCCAGCACCGTGACAGGACAGGGTAATTCACCCCTCCACTTT.

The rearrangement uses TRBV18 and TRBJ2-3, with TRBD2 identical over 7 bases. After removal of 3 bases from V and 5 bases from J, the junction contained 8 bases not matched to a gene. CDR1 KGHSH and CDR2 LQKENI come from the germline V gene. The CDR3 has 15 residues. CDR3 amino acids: CASSPRLAAKDTQYF. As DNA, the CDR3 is TGTGCCAGCTCACCCCGACTAGCCGCAAAAGATACGCAGTATTTT.

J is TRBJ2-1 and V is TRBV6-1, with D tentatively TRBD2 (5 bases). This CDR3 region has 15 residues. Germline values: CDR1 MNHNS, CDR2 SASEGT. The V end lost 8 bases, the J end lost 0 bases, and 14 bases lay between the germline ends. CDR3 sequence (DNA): TGTGCCAGCGGAACTAGAGAGGGCTCCTACAATGAGCAGTTCTTC. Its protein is CASGTREGSYNEQFF.

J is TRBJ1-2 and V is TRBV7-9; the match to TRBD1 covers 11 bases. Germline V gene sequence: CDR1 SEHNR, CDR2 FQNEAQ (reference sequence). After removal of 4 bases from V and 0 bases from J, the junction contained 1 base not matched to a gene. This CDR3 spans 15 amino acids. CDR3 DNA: TGTGCCAGCAGCTCGGGACAGGGGGCTAACTATGGCTACACCTTC. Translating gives CASSSGQGANYGYTF.

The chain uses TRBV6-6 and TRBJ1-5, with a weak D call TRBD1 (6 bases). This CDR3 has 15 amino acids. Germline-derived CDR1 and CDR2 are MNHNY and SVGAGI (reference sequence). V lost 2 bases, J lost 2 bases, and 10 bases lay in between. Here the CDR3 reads CASSYEGGGNQPQHF. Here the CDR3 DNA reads TGTGCCAGCAGTTACGAGGGGGGTGGCAATCAGCCCCAGCATTTT.

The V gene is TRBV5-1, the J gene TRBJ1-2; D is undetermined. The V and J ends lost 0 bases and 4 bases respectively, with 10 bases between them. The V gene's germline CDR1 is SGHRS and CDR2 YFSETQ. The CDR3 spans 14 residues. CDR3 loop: CASSLDGLGYGYTF. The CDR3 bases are TGCGCCAGCAGCTTGGATGGGTTGGGCTATGGCTACACCTTC.

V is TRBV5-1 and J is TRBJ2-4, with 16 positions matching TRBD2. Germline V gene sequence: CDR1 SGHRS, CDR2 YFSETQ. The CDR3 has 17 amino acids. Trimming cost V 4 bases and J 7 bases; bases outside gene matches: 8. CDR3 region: CASSTGTSGGAGNIQYF. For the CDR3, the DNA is TGCGCCAGCAGCACCGGGACTAGCGGGGGGGCCGGGAACATTCAGTACTTC. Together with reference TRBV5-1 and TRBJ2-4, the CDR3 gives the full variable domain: KAGVTQTPRYLIKTRGQQVTLSCSPISGHRSVSWYQQTPGQGLQFLFEYFSETQRNKGNFPGRFSGRQFSNSRSEMNVSTLELGDSALYLCASSTGTSGGAGNIQYFGAGTRLSVL.

The CDR3 here is CASSQDQANQGHYGYTF. CDR3 sequence (DNA): TGTGCCAGCAGCCAAGATCAAGCAAATCAGGGGCACTATGGCTACACCTTC. V usage is TRBV14 and J usage is TRBJ1-2; a possible D gene is TRBD1 (6 bases). The CDR3 extends over 17 amino acids. Deletions cut 0 bases from V and 3 bases from J, with 17 bases between. CDR1 SGHDN and CDR2 FVKESK come from the germline V gene.

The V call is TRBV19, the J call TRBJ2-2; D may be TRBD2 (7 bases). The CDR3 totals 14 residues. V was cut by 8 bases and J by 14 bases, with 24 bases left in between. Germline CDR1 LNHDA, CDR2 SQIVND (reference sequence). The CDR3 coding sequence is TGTGCCAGTCATTTGACCGGGGGGCAGGGTAAACTGTTTTTT. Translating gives CASHLTGGQGKLFF.

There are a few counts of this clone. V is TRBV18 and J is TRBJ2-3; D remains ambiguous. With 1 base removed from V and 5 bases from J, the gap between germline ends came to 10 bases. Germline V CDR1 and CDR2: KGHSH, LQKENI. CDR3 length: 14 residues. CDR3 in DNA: TGTGCCAGCTCACCACAGCAGCGCGAAGATACGCAGTATTTT. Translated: CASSPQQREDTQYF. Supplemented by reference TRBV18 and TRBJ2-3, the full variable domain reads NAGVMQNPRHLVRRRGQEARLRCSPMKGHSHVYWYRQLPEEGLKFMVYLQKENIIDESGMPKERFSAEFPKEGPSILRIQQVVRGDSAAYFCASSPQQREDTQYFGPGTRLTVL.

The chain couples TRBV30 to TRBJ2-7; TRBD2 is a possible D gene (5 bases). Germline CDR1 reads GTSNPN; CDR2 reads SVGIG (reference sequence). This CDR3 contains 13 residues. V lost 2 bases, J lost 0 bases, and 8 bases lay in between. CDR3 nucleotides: TGTGCCTGGAGTCCGGGGATCTCCTACGAGCAGTACTTC. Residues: CAWSPGISYEQYF. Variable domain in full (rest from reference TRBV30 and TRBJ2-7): SQTIHQWPATLVQPVGSPLSLECTVEGTSNPNLYWYRQAAGRGLQLLFYSVGIGQISSEVPQNLSASRPQDRQFILSSKKLLLSDSGFYLCAWSPGISYEQYFGPGTRLTVT.

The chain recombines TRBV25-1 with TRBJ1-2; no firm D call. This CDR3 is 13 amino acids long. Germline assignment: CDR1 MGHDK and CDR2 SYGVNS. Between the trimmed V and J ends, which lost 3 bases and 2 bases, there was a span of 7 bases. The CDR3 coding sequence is TGTGCCAGCAGTGAGCGAGGGAACTATGGCTACACCTTC. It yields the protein CASSERGNYGYTF.

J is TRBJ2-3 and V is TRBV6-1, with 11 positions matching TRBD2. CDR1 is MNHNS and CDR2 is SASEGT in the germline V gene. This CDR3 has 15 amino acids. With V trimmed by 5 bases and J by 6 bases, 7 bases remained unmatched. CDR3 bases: TGTGCCAGCAGTTTTAGCGGGGGGGCCATGGATACGCAGTATTTT. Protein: CASSFSGGAMDTQYF.

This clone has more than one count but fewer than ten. This CDR3 is CASSLNPANTEAFF. CDR3 nucleotide sequence: TGTGCCAGCAGCTTGAATCCGGCGAACACTGAAGCTTTCTTT. V gene TRBV5-4 combines with J gene TRBJ1-1; D unresolved. V lost 1 base and J 1 base, leaving 8 bases between the germline ends. The CDR3 loop spans 14 amino acids. Germline V gene lookup returns CDR1 SGHNT and CDR2 YYREEE (reference sequence).

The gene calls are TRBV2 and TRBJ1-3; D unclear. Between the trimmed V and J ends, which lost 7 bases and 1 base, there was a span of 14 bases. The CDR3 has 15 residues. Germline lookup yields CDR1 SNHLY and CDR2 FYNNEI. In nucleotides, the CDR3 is TGTGCCAGCACCAGGCGGCAGTTTTCTGGAAACACCATATATTTT. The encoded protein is CASTRRQFSGNTIYF.

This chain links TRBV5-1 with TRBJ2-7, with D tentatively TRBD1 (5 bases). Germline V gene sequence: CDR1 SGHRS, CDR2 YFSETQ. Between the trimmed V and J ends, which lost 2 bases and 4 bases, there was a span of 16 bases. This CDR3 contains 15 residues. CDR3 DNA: TGCGCCAGCAGCTTTCTTCGGGTCCAGGGTTACGAGCAGTACTTC. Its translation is CASSFLRVQGYEQYF. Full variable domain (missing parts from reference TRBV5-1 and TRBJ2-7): KAGVTQTPRYLIKTRGQQVTLSCSPISGHRSVSWYQQTPGQGLQFLFEYFSETQRNKGNFPGRFSGRQFSNSRSEMNVSTLELGDSALYLCASSFLRVQGYEQYFGPGTRLTVT.

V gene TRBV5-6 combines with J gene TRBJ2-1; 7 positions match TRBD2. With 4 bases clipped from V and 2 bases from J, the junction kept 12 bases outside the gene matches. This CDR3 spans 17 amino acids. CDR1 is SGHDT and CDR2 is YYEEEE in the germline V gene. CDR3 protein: CASSPRPQAGTYNEQFF. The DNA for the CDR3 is TGTGCCAGCAGCCCACGGCCCCAAGCGGGGACCTACAATGAGCAGTTCTTC.

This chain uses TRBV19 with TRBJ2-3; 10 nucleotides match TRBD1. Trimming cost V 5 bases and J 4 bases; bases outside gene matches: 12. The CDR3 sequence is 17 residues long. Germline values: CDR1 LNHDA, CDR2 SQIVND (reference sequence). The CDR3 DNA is TGTGCCAGTAGTCTTACCGGGACAGGGGCTTTCTCAGATACGCAGTATTTT. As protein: CASSLTGTGAFSDTQYF.

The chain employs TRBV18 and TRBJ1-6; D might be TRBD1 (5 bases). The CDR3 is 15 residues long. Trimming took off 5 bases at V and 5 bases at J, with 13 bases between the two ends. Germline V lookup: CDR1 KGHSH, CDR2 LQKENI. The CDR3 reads CASSTGSGDNSPLHF. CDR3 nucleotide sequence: TGTGCCAGCTCAACTGGGTCGGGGGATAATTCACCCCTCCACTTT. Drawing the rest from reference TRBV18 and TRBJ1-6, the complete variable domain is NAGVMQNPRHLVRRRGQEARLRCSPMKGHSHVYWYRQLPEEGLKFMVYLQKENIIDESGMPKERFSAEFPKEGPSILRIQQVVRGDSAAYFCASSTGSGDNSPLHFGNGTRLTVT.

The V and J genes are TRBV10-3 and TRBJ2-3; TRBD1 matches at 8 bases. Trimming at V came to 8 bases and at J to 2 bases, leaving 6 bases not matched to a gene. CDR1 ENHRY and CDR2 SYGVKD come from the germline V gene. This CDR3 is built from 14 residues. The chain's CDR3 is CAIGPGQVTDTQYF. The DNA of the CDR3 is TGTGCCATCGGACCGGGACAGGTCACAGATACGCAGTATTTT.

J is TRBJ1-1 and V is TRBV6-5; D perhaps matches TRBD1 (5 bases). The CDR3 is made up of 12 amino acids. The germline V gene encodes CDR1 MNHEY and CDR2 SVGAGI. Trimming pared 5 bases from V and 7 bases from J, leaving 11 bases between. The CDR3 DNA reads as TGTGCCAGCAGTAGCCGGGGGGGTGAAGCTTTCTTT. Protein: CASSSRGGEAFF.

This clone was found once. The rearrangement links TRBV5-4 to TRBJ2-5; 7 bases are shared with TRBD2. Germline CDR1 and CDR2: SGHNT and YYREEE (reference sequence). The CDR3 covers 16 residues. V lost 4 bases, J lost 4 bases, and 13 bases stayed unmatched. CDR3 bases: TGTGCCAGCAGCCGGATCGGGACGGGGGGAGGAGAGACCCAGTACTTC. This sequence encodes CASSRIGTGGGETQYF.

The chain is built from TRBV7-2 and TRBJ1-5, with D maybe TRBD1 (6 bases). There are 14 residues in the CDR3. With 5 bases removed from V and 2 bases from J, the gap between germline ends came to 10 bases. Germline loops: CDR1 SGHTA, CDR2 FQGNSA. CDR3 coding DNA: TGTGCCAGCAGCACACAGGGAGGCAATCAGCCCCAGCATTTT. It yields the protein CASSTQGGNQPQHF.